Sequencing of this TCR beta chain was carried out in a study of T cell repertoires in cytomegalovirus infection (dated by TCRdb to about 2019). A note on the overall study: The peptide stimulations were aimed at well-studied HLA-B-restricted epitopes as well as recently identified HLA-C-restricted CMV epitopes, whose presentation resists viral immunomodulation. Donor HLA type was relevant to the analysis, because carriage of CMV infection together with the matching HLA type was indicated by public TCR beta signatures. General study outcomes and caveats: In both this cohort and an independent cohort of some 370 donors, the cumulative frequency of public TCR beta family members distinguished carriers of CMV infection plus the relevant HLA type. The ex vivo response was dominated by HLA-C-restricted CMV-specific TCR beta clonotypes, which also provided the single most frequent clonotype in two of eight donors.

V loses 3 bases at its end and J loses 4 bases; junction bases beyond the gene matches: 3. CDR1 and CDR2, looked up from the germline V gene (reference sequence), are LNHDA and SQIVND. The CDR3 spans 14 residues, from the cysteine through the phenylalanine. The CDR3 DNA has 42 bases and is translated from base 1. Instrument on record: Illumina HiSeq 1500. In TCRdb, the public reads were trimmed at Q25 with fastp and aligned with MiXCR, with productive beta chains retained. CDR3 protein duplicates are merged, each entry listing the most common genes and DNA. Present in this sample are some 24,000 distinct CDR3 sequences, 20% to 25% of which were seen just once. The biggest ten clones account for about 90% of the sample. This sample's treatment or condition label indicates: in vitro stimulation with specific CMV peptide epitopes to enrich CMV-specific T cells. This clonotype was observed a handful of times. Its target antigen remains unknown. No base qualities exist here, and no much larger clone lies one base off it.

The sequenced sample was CD8+ T cells from cultured PBMCs, obtained from culture after CMV antigen stimulation. The clonotype originates from a human donor in good health (CMV status not recorded). Some clones in this sample may be carry-over from other donors' samples. The chain employs TRBV19 and TRBJ2-1; TRBD2 agrees with 7 junctional bases. The nucleotide sequence reads as follows: TGTGCCAGTAGTATGGGGGGGGATTACAATGAGCAGTTCTTC. The encoded protein is CASSMGGDYNEQFF.